This TCR beta chain was retrieved from a study of tumor and adjacent non-tumor tissue in lung cancer. Study-level background: Patients comprised roughly 12 adenocarcinoma, a couple of squamous cell carcinoma and 1 small cell lung cancer.

No cell sorting was done before RNA was extracted from the tissue. In germline, CDR1 is DFQATT, CDR2 SNEGSKA (reference sequence). V shed 5 bases and J shed 7 bases, with 17 bases lying between them. The CDR3 is 13 residues long. A modified ARM-PCR protocol with three rounds of nested PCR amplified TCRbeta. Each CDR3 protein is one row after TCRdb ran MiXCR on the multiplex PCR reads. The data contain roughly 66,000 distinct CDR3 sequences, 55% to 85% of them seen just once; the ten biggest clones take up approximately 28%. Broader study findings: Compared with tumor, normal lung showed significantly lower TCR diversity. Top 100 clones took a larger repertoire share in normal lung.

To note about this clonotype: Its target is unknown.

The TCR originated in a man in his sixties with non-small cell lung cancer. The sequenced sample consisted of lung tumor tissue. The J gene is TRBJ1-1, the V gene TRBV20-1, with D possibly TRBD1 on 6 matching bases. CDR3 protein: CSAHTGRSNEAFF. CDR3 sequence (DNA): TGCAGTGCTCATACAGGGCGGAGCAATGAAGCTTTCTTT.